This is a list of T cell receptor beta chains from one sample in a study of T cells of healthy individuals. TCRdb reanalysed the 5' RACE reads using MiXCR and keeps one entry per CDR3 protein. The repertoire holds 55,000 to 65,000 distinct CDR3 sequences, with roughly 15% as singletons. Every receptor here comes from a human donor in good health. Each CDR3 is given with its conserved first and last residue. D genes are given only for firm matches. Clone sizes are given selectively: once, few, many, or a class where the clone is expanded.

D gene	V gene	CDR3 length	clone size	J gene	CDR3 protein	CDR3 DNA
-	TRBV20-1	14	-	TRBJ1-6	CSARQGPPNSPLHF	TGCAGTGCTAGACAGGGGCCTCCCAACTCACCCCTCCACTTT
TRBD1	TRBV12-3/TRBV12-4	14	many	TRBJ1-2	CASSPIDRENGYTF	TGTGCCAGCAGTCCGATAGACAGGGAAAATGGCTACACCTTC
-	TRBV7-2	13	-	TRBJ1-1	CASSSPSTPLAFF	TGTGCCAGCAGCTCCCCTTCAACACCTCTAGCTTTCTTT
-	TRBV4-1	13	-	TRBJ2-1	CASSRIRVNEQFF	TGCGCCAGCAGCCGTATCAGGGTCAATGAGCAGTTCTTC
-	TRBV10-2	12	many	TRBJ2-7	CASTPSGNEQYF	TGCGCCAGCACCCCATCAGGGAACGAGCAGTACTTC
-	TRBV15	14	few	TRBJ1-2	CATSRRDTNYGYTF	TGTGCCACCAGCAGAAGGGACACGAACTATGGCTACACCTTC
TRBD1	TRBV4-1	15	-	TRBJ2-7	CASSQDRNRGSEQYF	TGCGCCAGCAGCCAAGATCGGAACAGGGGGAGCGAGCAGTACTTC
-	TRBV3-1	13	-	TRBJ2-1	CASSPPGVNEQFF	TGTGCCAGCAGCCCGCCGGGGGTCAATGAGCAGTTCTTC
-	TRBV27	15	many	TRBJ2-5	CASSLTRGTQETQYF	TGTGCCAGCAGTTTGACGCGGGGAACCCAAGAGACCCAGTACTTC
TRBD1	TRBV5-6	14	-	TRBJ1-3	CASRPQGRGYTIYF	TGTGCCAGCAGGCCACAGGGGAGAGGGTACACCATATATTTT
-	TRBV7-9	14	few	TRBJ2-4	CASSSWQAKNIQYF	TGTGCCAGCAGCTCGTGGCAAGCCAAAAACATTCAGTACTTC
-	TRBV10-3	15	few	TRBJ2-3	CAISAPQAGTDTQYF	TGTGCCATCAGTGCACCCCAGGCAGGCACAGATACGCAGTATTTT
-	TRBV10-3	16	few	TRBJ1-1	CAISVRSAKGNTEAFF	TGTGCCATCAGTGTTAGATCCGCTAAAGGGAACACTGAAGCTTTCTTT
-	TRBV2	13	many	TRBJ2-2	CASSETVTGELFF	TGTGCCAGCAGCGAGACAGTGACCGGGGAGCTGTTTTTT
TRBD2	TRBV25-1	17	many	TRBJ2-7	CASSGGRVAGVSYEQYF	TGTGCCAGCAGTGGGGGGCGCGTAGCGGGAGTTTCCTACGAGCAGTACTTC
TRBD1	TRBV11-2	17	few	TRBJ1-1	CASSSGQDPSWWTEAFF	TGTGCCAGCAGCTCGGGACAGGATCCATCTTGGTGGACTGAAGCTTTCTTT
TRBD2	TRBV9	17	few	TRBJ2-1	CASGLAGVRGSYNEQFF	TGTGCCAGCGGGCTAGCGGGTGTAAGGGGCTCCTACAATGAGCAGTTCTTC
TRBD1	TRBV12-3/TRBV12-4	15	many	TRBJ2-7	CASSNLGGAGNEQYF	TGTGCCAGCAGTAATTTAGGGGGCGCCGGTAACGAGCAGTACTTC
-	TRBV10-3	12	many	TRBJ2-1	CAIRDLYNEQFF	TGTGCCATCAGGGACCTTTACAATGAGCAGTTCTTC
TRBD1	TRBV29-1	13	medium-sized	TRBJ2-1	CSVQGQGRNEQFF	TGCAGCGTCCAAGGACAGGGAAGGAATGAGCAGTTCTTC
-	TRBV2	13	-	TRBJ1-5	CASSERGSQPQHF	TGTGCCAGCAGTGAACGGGGGTCTCAGCCCCAGCATTTT
-	TRBV2	12	many	TRBJ2-7	CASSLHEGKQYF	TGTGCCAGCAGTCTCCACGAGGGCAAGCAGTACTTC
TRBD1	TRBV20-1	15	few	TRBJ1-2	CSAREQGRYNYGYTF	TGCAGTGCTAGAGAACAGGGGAGGTACAATTATGGCTACACCTTC
TRBD1	TRBV5-4	14	many	TRBJ1-1	CASSFRTGGTEAFF	TGTGCCAGCAGCTTCCGGACAGGGGGCACTGAAGCTTTCTTT
TRBD2	TRBV18	15	many	TRBJ2-5	CASSPGTSSRETQYF	TGTGCCAGCTCGCCCGGGACTAGCTCCCGAGAGACCCAGTACTTC
-	TRBV15	19	few	TRBJ2-3	CATSRDNRGGYSSTDTQYF	TGTGCCACCAGCAGAGATAATCGAGGGGGATACTCTAGCACAGATACGCAGTATTTT
-	TRBV5-4	12	once	TRBJ2-2	CASAGRTGELFF	TGTGCCAGCGCGGGGCGCACCGGGGAGCTGTTTTTT
-	TRBV4-2	15	many	TRBJ1-2	CASSQLQVTQLGYTF	TGTGCCAGCAGCCAACTGCAGGTTACTCAACTTGGCTACACCTTC
-	TRBV10-3	14	many	TRBJ2-1	CAISRSSSYNEQFF	TGTGCCATCAGTAGGTCTAGCTCCTACAATGAGCAGTTCTTC
-	TRBV7-9	13	-	TRBJ2-7	CASSSSETYEQYF	TGTGCCAGCAGCTCTAGCGAAACCTACGAGCAGTACTTC
TRBD2	TRBV5-1	15	many	TRBJ2-3	CASSLTGGNGDTQYF	TGCGCCAGCAGCCTCACCGGGGGGAATGGAGATACGCAGTATTTT
-	TRBV7-2	15	-	TRBJ1-4	CASRGDSATNEKLFF	TGTGCCAGCAGGGGTGACAGCGCAACTAATGAAAAACTGTTTTTT
-	TRBV19	13	few	TRBJ1-1	CASSLHRAAEAFF	TGTGCCAGTAGCTTACACAGGGCGGCTGAAGCTTTCTTT
-	TRBV6-5	16	-	TRBJ1-1	CASIEVWEGRVTEAFF	TGTGCCAGCATTGAGGTGTGGGAGGGCAGGGTGACTGAAGCTTTCTTT
-	TRBV7-2	14	many	TRBJ2-1	CASIPGPSLFEQFF	TGTGCCAGCATCCCGGGACCGTCTCTGTTTGAGCAGTTCTTC
TRBD2	TRBV29-1	14	few	TRBJ2-5	CSVLGGGTKETQYF	TGCAGCGTTCTCGGGGGAGGGACCAAAGAGACCCAGTACTTC
-	TRBV4-1	15	few	TRBJ2-3	CASSPRWRGEATQYF	TGCGCCAGCAGCCCCCGGTGGCGAGGGGAAGCTACGCAGTATTTT
-	TRBV7-9	13	-	TRBJ2-3	CASSLTSRDTQYF	TGTGCCAGCAGCTTAACTAGTCGAGATACGCAGTATTTT
-	TRBV10-2	11	-	TRBJ1-1	CASSEFAEAFF	TGCGCCAGCAGTGAGTTTGCTGAAGCTTTCTTT
TRBD1	TRBV15	18	-	TRBJ1-3	CATSALTGGVDSGNTIYF	TGTGCCACCAGCGCCTTAACAGGGGGAGTCGACTCTGGAAACACCATATATTTT
-	TRBV7-9	13	few	TRBJ2-3	CASSLNSDLTQYF	TGTGCCAGCAGCTTAAATTCTGACCTTACGCAGTATTTT
-	TRBV4-1	18	-	TRBJ2-1	CASSQETGGGRSYNEQFF	TGCGCCAGCAGCCAAGAAACCGGGGGTGGGAGGTCCTACAATGAGCAGTTCTTC
-	TRBV7-7	15	few	TRBJ2-5	CASSTDWRTQETQYF	TGTGCCAGCAGCACCGACTGGCGGACCCAAGAGACCCAGTACTTC
-	TRBV20-1	13	-	TRBJ2-7	CSAPGVLSYEQYF	TGCAGTGCGCCCGGGGTACTCTCCTACGAGCAGTACTTC
TRBD1	TRBV14	14	few	TRBJ1-2	CASSQTGRGYGYTF	TGTGCCAGCAGCCAGACAGGGCGGGGTTATGGCTACACCTTC
-	TRBV10-2	13	few	TRBJ2-7	CASSDSPSYEQYF	TGCGCCAGCTCGGACAGTCCCTCCTACGAGCAGTACTTC